A selection of T cell receptor beta chains follows, all from one sample in a study of T cells in Graves' hyperthyroidism and ophthalmopathy. TCRdb re-called the multiplex PCR reads with MiXCR, one entry per CDR3 protein. The sample contains some 490,000 distinct CDR3 sequences, around a fifth of which appear only once. Material for sequencing was blood. The origin of the receptors is a woman in her seventies with Graves' ophthalmopathy. CDR3s include the opening cysteine and the closing phenylalanine or tryptophan. The D gene is left open where the match is weak. Clone size is stated in some rows and not others, as once, few, many or a class when expanded.

d_gene,v_gene,abundance,j_gene,CDR3nt,CDR3aa
.,TRBV6-2/TRBV6-3,.,TRBJ1-5,TGTGCCAGCAGTTCACACCGGGACGGATCCTCGGTACGGCATTTT,CASSSHRDGSSVRHF
.,TRBV11-2,.,TRBJ2-3,TGCGCCAGCAGTCGGGCCGTCACAGATACGCAGTATTTT,CASSRAVTDTQYF
TRBD1,TRBV5-1,few,TRBJ2-1,TGCGCCAGCAGCTTGGCATCGGGACAGGGATATGAGCAGTTCTTC,CASSLASGQGYEQFF
.,TRBV20-1,.,TRBJ2-1,TGCAGTGCTTCCCGTGGGAGTCCCTACAATGAGCAGTTCTTC,CSASRGSPYNEQFF
.,TRBV5-1,few,TRBJ1-2,TGCGCCAGCAGCTGGAGCGGGGACGTAAACTATGGCTACACCTTC,CASSWSGDVNYGYTF
.,TRBV28,few,TRBJ1-2,TGTGCCAGCAGATTAAGGACCCGGGGGGACTATGGCTACACCTTC,CASRLRTRGDYGYTF
TRBD1,TRBV5-1,.,TRBJ1-2,TGCGCCAGCAGCAAGGGCTACAGGGGCTTTGGATCCTATGGCTACACCTTC,CASSKGYRGFGSYGYTF
.,TRBV27,few,TRBJ2-5,TGTGCCAGCAGTAGGGGGGCAGGGGAGACCCAGTACTTC,CASSRGAGETQYF
.,TRBV20-1,few,TRBJ1-2,TGCAGTGCTAGAGGGCATACTATCTATGGCTACACCTTC,CSARGHTIYGYTF
.,TRBV28,few,TRBJ2-1,TGTGCCAGCAGTCCAGGGCTGCGAGAGGGGAATGAGCAGTTCTTC,CASSPGLREGNEQFF
TRBD2,TRBV11-2,many,TRBJ2-5,TGTGCCAGCAGCCGCCGTAGCGGGAGAGGAGAGACCCAGTACTTC,CASSRRSGRGETQYF
.,TRBV19,once,TRBJ1-2,TGTGCCAGTAGTTTACAGGGTGAAGGCTACACCTTC,CASSLQGEGYTF
TRBD2,TRBV20-1,.,TRBJ2-5,TGCAGTGCTAGAGATCGGACTAGTAAGACCCAGTACTTC,CSARDRTSKTQYF
TRBD1,TRBV30,.,TRBJ1-2,TGTGCCTGGAGTCAGGGGGCCTATGGCTACACCTTC,CAWSQGAYGYTF
TRBD1,TRBV3-1,.,TRBJ1-1,TGTGCCAGCAGCCGGACAGGGGACGCGAACACTGAAGCTTTCTTT,CASSRTGDANTEAFF